Listed below are T cell receptor beta chains from one sample, sequenced in a study of technical replicates of blood from several donors. The assay was immunoSEQ multiplex PCR, and TCRdb's table has in-frame clones only and misses some. The sample includes tens of thousands of clones, about 93% seen only once; the top ten take approximately 0.28%. The sequenced sample was T cells isolated from PBMCs. The receptor source for this set is a human donor in good health. The CDR3 runs from the conserved cysteine through the conserved F or W. The D gene is left open where the match is weak. The size field is filled for only some rows; it gives once, few, many or a size class.

>TRBV7-9|TRBJ2-3|-|-
CATAPGGRGTDTQYF
TGTGCCACTGCCCCTGGGGGGAGAGGCACAGATACGCAGTATTTT
>TRBV5-4|TRBJ2-4|once|-
CASSSREKDKNIQYF
TGTGCCAGCAGCTCCCGGGAGAAGGACAAAAACATTCAGTACTTC
>TRBV27|TRBJ2-7|once|TRBD1
CASRQGRNYEQYF
TGTGCCAGCAGACAGGGGCGCAACTACGAGCAGTACTTC
>TRBV30|TRBJ2-3|-|TRBD2
CAWSVPPGGLQYF
TGTGCCTGGAGTGTACCCCCGGGGGGGTTGCAGTATTTT
>TRBV9|TRBJ1-4|few|-
CASSERHEEKLFF
TGTGCCAGCAGCGAGCGGCACGAGGAAAAACTGTTTTTT
>TRBV2|TRBJ1-6|-|TRBD1
CASNRDRVNSPLHF
TGTGCCAGCAATAGGGACAGGGTAAATTCACCCCTCCACTTT
>TRBV7-8|TRBJ2-3|-|-
CASSFRRGEGDTQYF
TGTGCCAGCAGCTTCAGACGGGGAGAGGGAGATACGCAGTATTTT
>TRBV25-1|TRBJ2-7|-|-
CASSEGGFDSYEQYF
TGTGCCAGCAGTGAAGGGGGCTTCGATTCCTACGAGCAGTACTTC
>TRBV7-9|TRBJ1-5|-|-
CASSEGQFSNQPQHF
TGTGCCAGCAGCGAAGGACAGTTCTCCAATCAGCCCCAGCATTTT
>TRBV11-2|TRBJ2-2|-|TRBD2
CASSLPGLTGELFF
TGTGCCAGCAGCTTACCGGGACTAACCGGGGAGCTGTTTTTT
>TRBV13|TRBJ1-2|-|-
CASSLGTDIYGYTF
TGTGCCAGCAGCTTAGGGACAGATATCTATGGCTACACCTTC
>TRBV5-1|TRBJ2-7|-|-
CASSLGQGGAVSYEQYF
TGCGCCAGCAGCTTGGGGCAGGGGGGAGCGGTATCCTACGAGCAGTACTTC
>TRBV27|TRBJ2-1|-|TRBD2
CASSLASGSGDEQFF
TGTGCCAGCAGTTTGGCTAGCGGGAGTGGGGATGAGCAGTTCTTC
>TRBV11-3|TRBJ2-1|-|TRBD2
CASSPHPGRASSEQFF
TGTGCCAGCAGCCCGCACCCGGGGAGGGCCTCGAGTGAGCAGTTCTTC
>TRBV7-9|TRBJ1-4|-|TRBD1
CASSHKGAENEKLFF
TGTGCCAGCAGCCACAAGGGGGCGGAGAATGAAAAACTGTTTTTT
>TRBV9|TRBJ2-7|-|TRBD2
CASSSGLAGYEQYF
TGTGCCAGCAGCTCCGGACTAGCGGGGTACGAGCAGTACTTC
>TRBV29-1|TRBJ2-7|-|-
CSVTGPGSSYEQYF
TGCAGCGTGACCGGACCGGGGTCCTCCTACGAGCAGTACTTC
>TRBV11-1|TRBJ2-2|-|-
CASSSGSNTGELFF
TGTGCCAGCAGCTCAGGATCGAACACCGGGGAGCTGTTTTTT
>TRBV2|TRBJ1-4|-|-
CASSWGGANNEKLFF
TGTGCCAGCAGCTGGGGAGGGGCCAATAATGAAAAACTGTTTTTT
>TRBV18|TRBJ1-2|once|TRBD1
CASSLKRGQETYGYTF
TGTGCCAGCTCACTAAAACGGGGACAGGAGACTTATGGCTACACCTTC
>TRBV9|TRBJ2-5|-|-
CASSVEGVTRSETQYF
TGTGCCAGCAGCGTAGAGGGGGTAACCCGTTCGGAGACCCAGTACTTC
>TRBV5-5|TRBJ2-7|-|-
CASSLTYEQYF
TGTGCCAGCAGCTTGACTTACGAGCAGTACTTC
>TRBV4-1|TRBJ2-3|-|TRBD1
CASSPTLEGGLGDRSTDTQYF
TGCGCCAGCAGCCCCACCCTAGAAGGAGGTCTAGGGGACAGGAGCACAGATACGCAGTATTTT
>TRBV6-5|TRBJ2-1|-|-
CASRSTVSSYNEQFF
TGTGCCAGCAGATCGACAGTAAGCTCCTACAATGAGCAGTTCTTC
>TRBV6-1|TRBJ2-7|-|TRBD2
CASSALAGVNLGEQYF
TGTGCCAGCAGTGCTCTAGCGGGCGTCAATTTGGGGGAGCAGTACTTC
>TRBV28|TRBJ1-2|-|TRBD1
CASSPPTGALVFGGYTF
TGTGCCAGCAGCCCACCGACAGGGGCCCTCGTTTTTGGGGGCTACACCTTC
>TRBV28|TRBJ1-4|once|-
CASSLQGTSELFF
TGTGCCAGCAGCCTGCAGGGTACCTCGGAACTGTTTTTT
>TRBV5-4|TRBJ1-6|-|TRBD1
CASSGGQSLHPLHF
TGTGCCAGCAGCGGGGGACAGTCCCTCCACCCCCTCCACTTT
>TRBV5-1|TRBJ2-3|once|-
CASSLRTTPGSDTQYF
TGCGCCAGCAGCTTACGGACTACCCCCGGGTCAGATACGCAGTATTTT
>TRBV7-8|TRBJ2-7|few|TRBD1
CASSVHRGPSYEQYF
TGTGCCAGCAGCGTTCACAGGGGCCCTTCCTACGAGCAGTACTTC
>TRBV19|TRBJ2-1|-|TRBD1
CASSIGQGAYEQFF
TGTGCCAGTAGTATAGGACAGGGGGCATATGAGCAGTTCTTC
>TRBV13|TRBJ1-6|-|TRBD1
CASSLGQGAGSYNSPLHF
TGTGCCAGCAGCTTAGGACAGGGGGCTGGCTCCTATAATTCACCCCTCCACTTT
>TRBV6-5|TRBJ2-7|-|TRBD1
CASSRDHRGTYEQYF
TGTGCCAGCAGCCGAGACCACAGGGGAACCTACGAGCAGTACTTC
>TRBV5-1|TRBJ1-2|-|-
CASSLEANYGYTF
TGCGCCAGCAGCTTGGAAGCGAACTATGGCTACACCTTC
>TRBV7-9|TRBJ1-1|few|-
CASSSRLGQSNTEAFF
TGTGCCAGCAGCTCCCGCCTGGGGCAATCGAACACTGAAGCTTTCTTT
>TRBV7-9|TRBJ1-5|-|-
CASSLGQVMPQHF
TGTGCCAGCAGCTTGGGGCAGGTGATGCCCCAGCATTTT
>TRBV9|TRBJ2-1|-|TRBD2
CASSVIAGHNEQFF
TGTGCCAGCAGCGTAATAGCGGGACACAATGAGCAGTTCTTC
>TRBV7-2|TRBJ2-3|-|TRBD2
CASSPSSGRAQYF
TGTGCCAGCAGCCCGTCTAGCGGGAGAGCGCAGTATTTT
>TRBV9|TRBJ1-2|-|-
CASSATNSNYGYTF
TGTGCCAGCAGCGCAACCAACAGTAACTATGGCTACACCTTC
>TRBV6-5|TRBJ1-3|-|-
CASWGPAGGNTIYF
TGTGCCAGTTGGGGGCCTGCGGGTGGAAACACCATATATTTT
>TRBV28|TRBJ1-1|-|TRBD1
CASSFPRQGNTEAFF
TGTGCCAGCAGTTTCCCCCGACAGGGGAACACTGAAGCTTTCTTT
>TRBV10-1|TRBJ2-3|-|TRBD2
CASSESGTRGTDTQYF
TGCGCCAGCAGTGAGTCGGGGACTAGGGGCACAGATACGCAGTATTTT